What follows are 17 T cell receptor beta chains derived from one specimen sequenced in a study of T cell responses to AZD1222 COVID-19 vaccine. Using immunoSEQ multiplex PCR, the repertoire was profiled, and TCRdb retains in-frame clones only, with some absent. The table includes about 46,000 clones, 85% to 90% detected once. The sample in question was peripheral blood, obtained 28 days after the second AZD1222 dose. The receptors were gathered from an adult who received the AZD1222 COVID-19 vaccine.

The chain uses TRBV4-1 and TRBJ1-6, with D possibly TRBD1 on 5 matching bases. Germline V gene sequence: CDR1 MGHRA, CDR2 YSYEKL. The V gene lost 1 base and the J gene lost 8 bases, with 9 bases spanning the gap. This CDR3 has 14 amino acids. The CDR3, as DNA: TGCGCCAGCAGCCAAGTCCAGGGACATTCACCCCTCCACTTT. This encodes CASSQVQGHSPLHF.

The chain combines TRBV3-1 (or the pseudogene TRBV3-2) with TRBJ2-2; TRBD1 aligns across 8 bases. CDR3 size: 18 residues. From germline, CDR1 is LGHDT and CDR2 YNNKEL (reference sequence). V shed 0 bases and J 6 bases; nucleotides not matched to a gene: 12. The CDR3 nucleotides are TGTGCCAGCAGCCAAGATCCCCGGGACAGGTTGCGACCCGGGGAGCTGTTTTTT. Protein sequence: CASSQDPRDRLRPGELFF.

The chain recombines TRBV5-6 with TRBJ2-3; 8 bases fit TRBD2. CDR1 is SGHDT, CDR2 YYEEEE, per germline. The junction had 11 bases not matched to a gene; V was cut back by 3 bases and J by 5 bases. The CDR3 has 16 residues. CDR3 sequence: CASSSFREGPGDTQYF. DNA for the CDR3: TGTGCCAGCAGCTCCTTCCGGGAGGGCCCTGGAGATACGCAGTATTTT.

The chain couples TRBV2 to TRBJ1-6; weak D call: TRBD1 (6 bases). In germline, CDR1 is SNHLY, CDR2 FYNNEI. Trimming left V 4 bases short and J 5 bases short, with 9 bases between. This CDR3 spans 14 amino acids. CDR3 residues: CASSVWTDNSPLHF. The CDR3 nucleotides are TGTGCCAGCAGTGTATGGACAGATAATTCACCCCTCCACTTT.

The V gene is TRBV19, the J gene TRBJ1-6, with 9 nucleotides matching TRBD1. The germline V gene has CDR1 LNHDA and CDR2 SQIVND (reference sequence). The CDR3 spans 16 residues. With V trimmed by 1 base and J by 9 bases, 7 bases remained unmatched. In nucleotides, the CDR3 is TGTGCCAGTAGTATAGTGACCGGGACAGGGACTTCACCCCTCCACTTT. As protein: CASSIVTGTGTSPLHF.

This sequence joins TRBV19 and TRBJ2-3, with 10 bases lining up with TRBD2. CDR3 size: 17 residues. Germline trimming cut 3 bases from V and 2 bases from J; bases unmatched to any gene: 8. Germline V gene data show CDR1 as LNHDA and CDR2 as SQIVND (reference sequence). This CDR3 reads CASSISDSGRPTDTQYF. The CDR3 DNA reads TGTGCCAGTAGTATTTCGGATAGCGGGAGGCCCACAGATACGCAGTATTTT.

The rearrangement uses TRBV5-1 and TRBJ2-7; TRBD1 is a possible D gene (6 bases). CDR1 is SGHRS and CDR2 is YFSETQ in the germline V gene. CDR3 length equals 13 residues. V lost 4 bases to trimming and J lost 3 bases, with 11 bases between them. The CDR3 sequence is CASSPGQYYEQYF. The CDR3 nucleotides are TGCGCCAGCAGCCCAGGACAGTACTACGAGCAGTACTTC.

The chain combines TRBV2 with TRBJ1-1; D not resolved. CDR1 and CDR2 (germline): SNHLY, FYNNEI. CDR3 length: 13 residues. V was trimmed by 7 bases and J by 5 bases, leaving 14 bases between them. CDR3 in amino acids: CASKTVPGTEAFF. DNA of the CDR3: TGTGCCAGCAAGACGGTCCCGGGGACTGAAGCTTTCTTT.

The chain has TRBV5-6 and TRBJ2-2; D ambiguous. Germline lookup yields CDR1 SGHDT and CDR2 YYEEEE. The CDR3 is made up of 15 amino acids. Trimming removed 2 bases from V and 3 bases from J, with 11 bases in between. This chain's CDR3 is CASSLLTVDTGELFF. In nucleotides, the CDR3 is TGTGCCAGCAGCTTACTAACAGTAGACACCGGGGAGCTGTTTTTT.

This clone was detected a few times. The V call is TRBV7-9, the J call TRBJ2-5; D is perhaps TRBD2 (7 bases). The CDR3 is 15 amino acids. With 2 bases removed from V and 3 bases from J, the gap between germline ends came to 13 bases. Germline V gene data show CDR1 as SEHNR and CDR2 as FQNEAQ (reference sequence). CDR3 region: CASSLQGLAEETQYF. CDR3 DNA: TGTGCCAGCAGCTTACAGGGGCTAGCGGAAGAGACCCAGTACTTC.

In DNA form, the CDR3 reads TGTGCCAGCTCACCGAGTGGAGGGGTTGTAGATACGCAGTATTTT. It specifies CASSPSGGVVDTQYF. The genes are TRBV18 and TRBJ2-3; TRBD2 might be the D (6 bases). Germline V gives CDR1 KGHSH, CDR2 LQKENI. The CDR3 totals 15 residues. The V end was cut by 3 bases, the J end by 5 bases, with 15 bases between.

About this clone itself: The limits of the CDR3 on the DNA are not certain, so only TCRdb's listed CDR3 is given. This rearrangement joins TRBV5-1 to TRBJ1-1. With termini counted, the CDR3 has 15 amino acids. CDR1 is SGHRS and CDR2 is YFSETQ in the germline V gene. The CDR3 loop is CASSPGFGAGTEAFF.

The rearrangement links TRBV30 to TRBJ2-5; D is unclear. Between the trimmed V and J ends, which lost 0 bases and 7 bases, there was a span of 18 bases. This CDR3 contains 15 residues. Looked up from germline, CDR1 is GTSNPN and CDR2 is SVGIG (reference sequence). CDR3 protein: CAWSVGSVGRGTQYF. For the CDR3, the DNA is TGTGCCTGGAGTGTGGGGTCAGTCGGCCGAGGGACCCAGTACTTC.

The chain recombines TRBV18 with TRBJ1-4; no firm D call. The CDR3 runs 14 residues. V lost 2 bases to trimming and J lost 3 bases, with 7 bases between them. From germline, CDR1 is KGHSH and CDR2 LQKENI. Here the CDR3 reads CASSPGESNEKLFF. For the CDR3, the DNA is TGTGCCAGCTCACCAGGGGAGTCTAATGAAAAACTGTTTTTT. Complete variable domain (other parts from reference TRBV18 and TRBJ1-4): NAGVMQNPRHLVRRRGQEARLRCSPMKGHSHVYWYRQLPEEGLKFMVYLQKENIIDESGMPKERFSAEFPKEGPSILRIQQVVRGDSAAYFCASSPGESNEKLFFGSGTQLSVL.

V and J are TRBV2 and TRBJ2-7; 8 bases line up with TRBD2. This CDR3 has 16 residues. V was pared by 3 bases and J by 0 bases, with 7 bases of the junction left unmatched. Germline CDR1 is SNHLY and CDR2 is FYNNEI. The CDR3 reads CASSEASGSPSYEQYF. Here the CDR3 DNA reads TGTGCCAGCAGTGAGGCCAGCGGGAGCCCCTCCTACGAGCAGTACTTC.

V and J are TRBV18 and TRBJ2-5; 8 bases agree with TRBD2. Per the germline V gene, CDR1 is KGHSH and CDR2 is LQKENI. This CDR3 is built from 14 residues. With 0 bases clipped from V and 5 bases from J, the junction kept 2 bases outside the gene matches. CDR3 residues: CASSPPRGGETQYF. The CDR3, as DNA: TGTGCCAGCTCACCACCGCGCGGGGGGGAGACCCAGTACTTC.

This rearrangement joins TRBV5-1 to TRBJ1-1, with D perhaps matching TRBD1 (5 bases). CDR3 length: 15 residues. Trimming pared 4 bases from V and 3 bases from J, leaving 16 bases between. From germline, CDR1 is SGHRS and CDR2 YFSETQ. The CDR3 DNA follows: TGCGCCAGCAGCACACGGACGGCAGGGTACACTGAAGCTTTCTTT. Its protein is CASSTRTAGYTEAFF.